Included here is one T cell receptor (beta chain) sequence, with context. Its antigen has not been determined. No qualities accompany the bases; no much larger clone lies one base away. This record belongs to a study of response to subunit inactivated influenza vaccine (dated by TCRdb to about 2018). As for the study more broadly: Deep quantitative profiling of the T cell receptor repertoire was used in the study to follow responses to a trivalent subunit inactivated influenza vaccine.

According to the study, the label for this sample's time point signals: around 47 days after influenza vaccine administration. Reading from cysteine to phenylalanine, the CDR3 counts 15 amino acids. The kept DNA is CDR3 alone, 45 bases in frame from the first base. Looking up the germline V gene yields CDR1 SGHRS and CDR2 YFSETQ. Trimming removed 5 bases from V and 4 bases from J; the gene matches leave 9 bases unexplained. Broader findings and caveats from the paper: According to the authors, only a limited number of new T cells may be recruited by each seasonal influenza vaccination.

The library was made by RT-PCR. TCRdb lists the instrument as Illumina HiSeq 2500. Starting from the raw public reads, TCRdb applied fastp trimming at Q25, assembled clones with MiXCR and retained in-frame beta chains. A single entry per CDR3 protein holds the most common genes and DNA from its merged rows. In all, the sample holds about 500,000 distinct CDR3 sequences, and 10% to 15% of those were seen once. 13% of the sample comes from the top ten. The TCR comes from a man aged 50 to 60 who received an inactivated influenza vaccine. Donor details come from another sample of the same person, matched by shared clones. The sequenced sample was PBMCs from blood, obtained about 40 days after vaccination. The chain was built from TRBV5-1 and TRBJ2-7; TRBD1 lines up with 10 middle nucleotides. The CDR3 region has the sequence CASSLTGGSDYEQYF. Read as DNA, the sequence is TGCGCCAGCAGTCTGACAGGGGGCAGTGATTACGAGCAGTACTTC.